Listed below are T cell receptor beta chains from one sample, sequenced in a study of cytomegalovirus exposure and HLA in healthy donors. The repertoire was sequenced with immunoSEQ multiplex PCR; TCRdb's copy has only in-frame clones and lacks some. Of 150,000 to 200,000 clones in the sample, about three quarters were seen once. The specimen was PBMCs. These receptors originate from a man between 35 and 55 years old in good health and CMV-seropositive. Each CDR3 is given with its conserved first and last residue. The order of the fields is D gene, V gene, clone size, J gene, CDR3 DNA, CDR3 protein. D genes are given only for firm matches. Clone size is stated in some rows and not others, as once, few, many or a class when expanded.

>TRBD2|TRBV5-6|NA|TRBJ2-3
TGTGCCAGCAGCCGTAGCGGGAGAGGCGATACGCAGTATTTT
CASSRSGRGDTQYF
>NA|TRBV28|NA|TRBJ1-5
TGTGCCAGCAGTTTGTTGCATCAGCAGCCCCAGCATTTT
CASSLLHQQPQHF
>TRBD2|TRBV2|few|TRBJ2-1
TGTGCCAGCAGTGAGAGACTAGCGGGAGCTGGGAATGAGCAGTTCTTC
CASSERLAGAGNEQFF
>TRBD2|TRBV30|once|TRBJ2-7
TGTGCCTGGAGTGGACTAGCGGATTACGAGCAGTACTTC
CAWSGLADYEQYF
>NA|TRBV5-1|NA|TRBJ2-7
TGCGCCAGCAGCTTGGCCGGCTCAACGGGGGAGCAGTACTTC
CASSLAGSTGEQYF
>TRBD2|TRBV9|NA|TRBJ2-3
TGTGCCAGCACGACTAGCGGTACTGTCGATACGCAGTATTTT
CASTTSGTVDTQYF
>TRBD2|TRBV15|few|TRBJ2-2
TGTGCCACCAGCAGGTACTCAGGACTAGCGGGAGCCTACACCGGGGAGCTGTTTTTT
CATSRYSGLAGAYTGELFF
>TRBD1|TRBV6-1|NA|TRBJ1-1
TGTGCCAGCAGCGAACAGGGGGCGGGCACTGAAGCTTTCTTT
CASSEQGAGTEAFF
>NA|TRBV10-1|NA|TRBJ2-7
TGCGCCAGCAGTGAGTCAGGGAGCGGGTCGGACGAGCAGTACTTC
CASSESGSGSDEQYF
>TRBD1|TRBV6-1|NA|TRBJ1-5
TGTGCCAGCAGTGTGGTACAGGGGGCGAATCAGCCCCAGCATTTT
CASSVVQGANQPQHF
>NA|TRBV6-6|NA|TRBJ2-7
TGTGCCAGCAGTTCCCGTGGATCCCGGGAGTCTCTCGAGCAGTACTTC
CASSSRGSRESLEQYF
>NA|TRBV9|NA|TRBJ2-1
TGTGCCAGCAGCGTAGGTGGCAGGGGAGATTACAATGAGCAGTTCTTC
CASSVGGRGDYNEQFF
>TRBD1|TRBV6-1|few|TRBJ2-5
TGTGCCAGCTGCAGGGGGCATGGGGAGACCCAGTACTTC
CASCRGHGETQYF
>NA|TRBV5-4|few|TRBJ2-5
TGTGCCAGCAGCTTGGCCTGGTGGGGAGCGGAGACCCAGTACTTC
CASSLAWWGAETQYF
>TRBD2|TRBV11-3|NA|TRBJ2-3
TGTGCCAGCAGCCCGACTAGCGGGAGAGAGGCTGATACGCAGTATTTT
CASSPTSGREADTQYF
>NA|TRBV7-3|few|TRBJ2-2
TGTGCCAGCAGCCCTCGACGGGACTTCGCAAACACCGGGGAGCTGTTTTTT
CASSPRRDFANTGELFF
>TRBD2|TRBV6-5|NA|TRBJ2-7
TGTGCCAGCAGTTACGCGGGGGGCTCCTACGAGCAGTACTTC
CASSYAGGSYEQYF
>NA|TRBV2|NA|TRBJ1-2
TGTGCCAGCAGTGAAGGCGGGTACTATGGCTACACCTTC
CASSEGGYYGYTF
>NA|TRBV12-5|once|TRBJ2-3
TGTGCTAGTGGTTTGGGACAGAACACAGATACGCAGTATTTT
CASGLGQNTDTQYF
>TRBD1|TRBV11-3|NA|TRBJ1-2
TGTGCCAGCAGCCCCCCCCTAGGGACAGGAGGGGATGGCTACACCTTC
CASSPPLGTGGDGYTF
>TRBD1|TRBV5-1|NA|TRBJ1-4
TGCGCCAGCAGCTTGGGACAGGGAGGTGAAAAACTGTTTTTT
CASSLGQGGEKLFF
>NA|TRBV5-1|NA|TRBJ2-1
TGCGCCAGCAGCTCATTGACAGTTGGCAATGAGCAGTTCTTC
CASSSLTVGNEQFF
>TRBD2|TRBV5-1|NA|TRBJ2-1
TGCGCCAGCAGCTTGGTCACTAGCGGGGGGGCCAATGAGCAGTTCTTC
CASSLVTSGGANEQFF
>NA|TRBV5-4|NA|TRBJ2-2
TGTGCCAGCAGCTTGGCCCCTGGAGTAGCCGTAGTGACCGGGGAGCTGTTTTTT
CASSLAPGVAVVTGELFF
>TRBD2|TRBV20-1|NA|TRBJ2-1
TGCAGTCTTGGGAGGGGTGAGCAGTTCTTC
CSLGRGEQFF
>NA|TRBV4-2|NA|TRBJ2-1
TGTGCCAGCAGTCCAGGGGTCGAGCAGTTCTTC
CASSPGVEQFF
>NA|TRBV10-3|NA|TRBJ1-2
TGTGCCATCAGTGATGTGGAGGATAGGGTGGACTATGGCTACACCTTC
CAISDVEDRVDYGYTF
>NA|TRBV28|NA|TRBJ1-5
TGTGCCAGCAGCCTCAAAAGGTGGAGCGTTCGGGATCAGCCCCAGCATTTT
CASSLKRWSVRDQPQHF
>NA|TRBV20-1|NA|TRBJ2-3
TGCAGTGCCCCCCAGGCAGATACGCAGTATTTT
CSAPQADTQYF
>TRBD1|TRBV27|once|TRBJ2-7
TGTGCCAGCAGTCCACAGGGGGCGAGAGGTCGGGAGCAGTACTTC
CASSPQGARGREQYF
>NA|TRBV7-2|NA|TRBJ2-5
TGTGCCAGCAGCTTTGGACAGCTAGAGACCCAGTACTTC
CASSFGQLETQYF
>TRBD1|TRBV6-6|NA|TRBJ2-1
TGTGCCAGCCGACAGGGTCCTTACAATGAGCAGTTCTTC
CASRQGPYNEQFF
>TRBD1|TRBV28|NA|TRBJ2-7
TGTGCCAGCACCCGGGACAGCTCCTACGAGCAGTACTTC
CASTRDSSYEQYF
>NA|TRBV2|NA|TRBJ2-5
TGTGCCAGCACTGAATGGGACTTAGGGGAGACCCAGTACTTC
CASTEWDLGETQYF
>TRBD1|TRBV4-1|NA|TRBJ1-2
TGCGCCAGCAGCCAAGTAGGACAGGGCGGTTTTTATGGCTACACCTTC
CASSQVGQGGFYGYTF
>NA|TRBV27|NA|TRBJ2-1
TGTGCCAGCAGTTTATCAGGGGGAGAGCAGTTCTTC
CASSLSGGEQFF
>NA|TRBV6-4|NA|TRBJ2-5
TGTGCCAGCAGCCTCCAACAGGGAGAGACCCAGTACTTC
CASSLQQGETQYF
>NA|TRBV7-9|NA|TRBJ2-4
TGTGCCAGCAGCTTAGCGCAGGCGCACAGTCAGTACTTC
CASSLAQAHSQYF
>NA|TRBV14|NA|TRBJ2-1
TGTGCCAGCAGCGAAGTAGGAGGACCTAATGACAATGAGCAGTTCTTC
CASSEVGGPNDNEQFF
>NA|TRBV10-1|NA|TRBJ2-3
TGCGCCAGCAGTGACCTAGTCACAGATACGCAGTATTTT
CASSDLVTDTQYF
>TRBD2|TRBV5-1|few|TRBJ2-4
TGCGCCAGCAGCTTGGAGATAGGACTAGCCAAAAACAGTCAGTACTTC
CASSLEIGLAKNSQYF
>TRBD1|TRBV9|NA|TRBJ2-7
TGTGCCAGCAGCGTAGGACAGGGTCTCGTCTACGAGCAGTACTTC
CASSVGQGLVYEQYF
>TRBD1|TRBV30|NA|TRBJ1-5
TGTGCCTGGAGTCCTCCGGGACAGGGGCTACGCAATCAGCCCCAGCATTTT
CAWSPPGQGLRNQPQHF
>TRBD1|TRBV19|NA|TRBJ1-2
TGTGCCAGTAGCCACCGGACAGGGGATGGCTACACCTTC
CASSHRTGDGYTF
>NA|TRBV7-2|NA|TRBJ1-1
TGTGCCAGCAGCAGAACAAACACTGAAGCTTTCTTT
CASSRTNTEAFF
>TRBD1|TRBV7-9|once|TRBJ2-2
TGTGCCAGCAGCTCCCCGGGACAGGGGCCCGTCGGGGAGCTGTTTTTT
CASSSPGQGPVGELFF
>NA|TRBV9|NA|TRBJ2-7
TGTGCCAGCAGCGAAAACCCTGGACTGGACGAGCAGTACTTC
CASSENPGLDEQYF
>NA|TRBV5-1|NA|TRBJ1-1
TGCGCCAGCAGCTTCGGCCCAGGGAACACTGAAGCTTTCTTT
CASSFGPGNTEAFF
>NA|TRBV5-4|NA|TRBJ2-1
TGTGCCAGCAGCTTATCGGGGAGTGGACCAATCTATAATGAGCAGTTCTTC
CASSLSGSGPIYNEQFF
>TRBD1|TRBV5-8|NA|TRBJ2-7
TGTGCCAGCAGCTGGGGGACAGCCTACTCCTACGAGCAGTACTTC
CASSWGTAYSYEQYF
>NA|TRBV27|NA|TRBJ2-1
TGTGCCAGCAGAGGGGACACCGGGGTCCGACTCGTGTATGAGCAGTTCTTC
CASRGDTGVRLVYEQFF
>NA|TRBV27|NA|TRBJ1-3
TGTGCCAGCAGTCCACTCGATAGCTCTGGAAACACCATATATTTT
CASSPLDSSGNTIYF